Listed below are T cell receptor beta chains from one sample, sequenced in a study of long-term antiretroviral therapy in people with HIV. Produced via immunoSEQ multiplex PCR; TCRdb's table is partial and in-frame only. The table shows over 25,000 clones, with 80% to 90% occurring only once. Specimen: unsorted PBMCs, collected 3 years after starting antiretroviral therapy. Receptors originate from a man in his forties with HIV. The CDR3 runs from the conserved cysteine through the conserved F or W. A D gene is named only where the DNA matches it firmly. Clone size is stated in some rows and not others, as once, few, many or a class when expanded.

j_call,d_call,clone_size,v_call,cdr3_nt,cdr3_aa
TRBJ2-5,TRBD1,few,TRBV27,TGTGCCAGCAGTTCACCCAGCTCCCCGGGACAGGGCAGGGAGACCCAGTACTTC,CASSSPSSPGQGRETQYF
TRBJ1-1,-,-,TRBV2,TGTGCCAGCAACCCTCCCCTCACCACTGAAGCTTTCTTT,CASNPPLTTEAFF
TRBJ2-1,-,few,TRBV7-9,TGTGCCAGCAGCTTAAATCTGGGGAATGAGCAGTTCTTC,CASSLNLGNEQFF
TRBJ2-5,-,-,TRBV5-1,TGCGCCAGCATGCGGACACCACAAGAGACCCAGTACTTC,CASMRTPQETQYF
TRBJ1-1,-,once,TRBV15,TGTGCCACCAGCAGAGGGGGCGTACCGAACACTGAAGCTTTCTTT,CATSRGGVPNTEAFF
TRBJ2-1,-,-,TRBV7-9,TGTGCCGCGTGGCGGGGCTCCTACAATGAGCAGTTCTTC,CAAWRGSYNEQFF
TRBJ1-3,-,few,TRBV18,TGTGCCAGCTCACCACCCTTTATGTCTGGAAACACCATATATTTT,CASSPPFMSGNTIYF
TRBJ2-7,TRBD1,-,TRBV10-2,TGCGCCAGCAGTGTCCTCATGGGACAGGGATCCTACGAGCAGTACTTC,CASSVLMGQGSYEQYF
TRBJ1-1,-,-,TRBV12-5,TGTGCTAGTGGTGTCCATCGGGGCACGGGACCTGAAGCTTTCTTT,CASGVHRGTGPEAFF
TRBJ2-2,-,-,TRBV7-2,TGTGCCAGCAGCACTTCAGTATCCCCGGCCGGGGAGCTGTTTTTT,CASSTSVSPAGELFF
TRBJ1-2,-,-,TRBV4-3,TGCGCCAGCAGCCAAGAGGCGACGGACTATGGCTACACCTTC,CASSQEATDYGYTF
TRBJ1-2,-,-,TRBV5-1,TGCGCCAGCAGCTTGGCCTTAGGAGAAGATGGCTACACCTTC,CASSLALGEDGYTF
TRBJ1-6,-,-,TRBV4-1,TGCGCCAGCAGCCAAGGTGTTGCAGGACTTTCACCCCTCCACTTT,CASSQGVAGLSPLHF
TRBJ1-1,TRBD1,-,TRBV6-5,TGTGCCAGCAGGGGGACAGGGGACGAAGCTTTCTTT,CASRGTGDEAFF
TRBJ2-7,-,-,TRBV10-3,TGTGCCATCAGTGAGGTTTTGCAGATCTACGAGCAGTACTTC,CAISEVLQIYEQYF
TRBJ2-3,TRBD2,few,TRBV19,TGTGCCAGTAGCCTGCTGGGGGGGACAGATACGCAGTATTTT,CASSLLGGTDTQYF
TRBJ2-1,-,-,TRBV19,TGTGCCAGTGTGAACCCCGAGGGGGGCTACAATGAGCAGTTCTTC,CASVNPEGGYNEQFF
TRBJ2-1,-,-,TRBV11-3,TGTGCCAGCAGCTACCTAAACCACAATGAGCAGTTCTTC,CASSYLNHNEQFF
TRBJ2-1,-,-,TRBV19,TGTGCCAGTAACCCAGGGAATTTTAATAAGCAGTTCTTC,CASNPGNFNKQFF
TRBJ2-3,-,-,TRBV9,TGTGCCAGCAGCGTAATAGGGACAGATACGCAGTATTTT,CASSVIGTDTQYF
TRBJ2-6,TRBD1,-,TRBV18,TGTGCCAGCTCACCACGAGGGACAGTTAGCACTGGGGCCAACGTCCTGACTTTC,CASSPRGTVSTGANVLTF
TRBJ1-1,-,-,TRBV2,TGTGCCAGCAGTGGCGGAGCCCTTGGCACTGAAGCTTTCTTT,CASSGGALGTEAFF
TRBJ2-7,-,-,TRBV6-1,TGTGCCAGCAGTGAAAGAGGGGTACGTTGGGGCCCTGACTCCTACGAGCAGTACTTC,CASSERGVRWGPDSYEQYF
TRBJ1-1,TRBD1,-,TRBV7-8,TGTGCCAGCAGCCTCGGGACAGTCCCTCCTGAAGCTTTCTTT,CASSLGTVPPEAFF
TRBJ1-1,-,-,TRBV9,TGTGCCAGCAGCGATGCAGGGAACACTGAAGCTTTCTTT,CASSDAGNTEAFF
TRBJ2-7,TRBD1,few,TRBV11-2,TGTGCCAGCAGCTCCCGGGGGACAGGGGACTCCTACGAGCAGTACTTC,CASSSRGTGDSYEQYF
TRBJ2-1,-,-,TRBV11-2,TGTGCCAGCAGCAAGACTAATCGTGAGCAGTTCTTC,CASSKTNREQFF
TRBJ1-4,TRBD1,-,TRBV19,TGTGCCAGTAGTCCAGGACAGGGGGCGATTGAAAAACTGTTTTTT,CASSPGQGAIEKLFF
TRBJ2-3,TRBD1,-,TRBV7-9,TGTGCCAGCAGTTCACAGGGGTTGGGCACAGATACGCAGTATTTT,CASSSQGLGTDTQYF
TRBJ2-7,-,-,TRBV7-6,TGTGCCAGCAGCTCCGGGGCCCATCGCGAGCAGTACTTC,CASSSGAHREQYF
TRBJ2-2,TRBD2,-,TRBV19,TGTGCCAGTAGCCAGCGGGGGCCAGCGAACACCGGGGAGCTGTTTTTT,CASSQRGPANTGELFF
TRBJ2-7,-,few,TRBV14,TGTGCCAGCAGCCAACCCTGGACCCACGAGCAGTACTTC,CASSQPWTHEQYF
TRBJ1-1,-,-,TRBV28,TGTGCCAGCAGTTTTAGGGATAACACTGAAGCTTTCTTT,CASSFRDNTEAFF
TRBJ1-2,TRBD1,-,TRBV10-1,TGCGCCAGCAGTGCAACCGGGACAGGGGGAGGCTACACCTTC,CASSATGTGGGYTF
TRBJ1-6,-,-,TRBV6-1,TGTGCCAGCAGCGTACAGTGGAGGGGATCACCCCTCCACTTT,CASSVQWRGSPLHF
TRBJ1-1,TRBD1,-,TRBV5-1,TGCGCCAGCAGCTTAGCGACTTCGGGACAGTCAAACACTGAAGCTTTCTTT,CASSLATSGQSNTEAFF
TRBJ2-5,-,-,TRBV6-6,TGTGCCAGCAGTTACTCCCCGCTCCCCGGGGAGACCCAGTACTTC,CASSYSPLPGETQYF
TRBJ2-5,-,-,TRBV15,TGTGCCCTGGGCGGAGAGACCCAGTACTTC,CALGGETQYF
TRBJ2-7,TRBD2,-,TRBV5-1,TGCGCCAGCAACCCCCGGGGGGAGCGACCCTACGAGCAGTACTTC,CASNPRGERPYEQYF
TRBJ2-1,-,-,TRBV20-1,TGCAGTGCTTCTCCGGCGAATGAGCAGTTCTTC,CSASPANEQFF
TRBJ2-1,TRBD1,-,TRBV7-8,TGTGCCAGCAGCTTAGACCGGGACAGAAACAATGAGCAGTTCTTC,CASSLDRDRNNEQFF
TRBJ1-3,-,-,TRBV4-3,TGCGCCAGCAGCCAAGTATCTGGAAACACCATATATTTT,CASSQVSGNTIYF
TRBJ1-2,-,-,TRBV5-6,TGTGCCAGCAGTCAAGACAGCCTAAACTATGGCTACACCTTC,CASSQDSLNYGYTF
TRBJ2-1,TRBD2,-,TRBV11-2,TGTGCCAGCAGCTTAACGGGACTAGCGGGGGGGCTAGGTGAGCAGTTCTTC,CASSLTGLAGGLGEQFF
TRBJ1-2,-,-,TRBV9,TGTGCCAGCAGCGAGGCGGGGACTAACTATGGCTACACCTTC,CASSEAGTNYGYTF
TRBJ1-2,-,-,TRBV9,TGTGCCAGCAGCGTAGGACAGTCTAACTATGGCTACACCTTC,CASSVGQSNYGYTF
TRBJ1-1,TRBD1,-,TRBV2,TGTGCAAGCGCGTGGGGACAGCCTATTAACACTGAAGCTTTCTTT,CASAWGQPINTEAFF
TRBJ2-7,-,few,TRBV7-3,TGTGCCAGCAGCTCCAGGGGCGGGACGGACGAGCAGTACTTC,CASSSRGGTDEQYF
TRBJ2-7,TRBD1,-,TRBV7-7,TGTGCCAGCAGCTTAGCCCCGGGACAGGGAGCTCTCTACGAGCAGTACTTC,CASSLAPGQGALYEQYF
TRBJ2-1,-,-,TRBV4-1,TGCGCCAGCAAAAACCCCGCGGGTGACAATGAGCAGTTCTTC,CASKNPAGDNEQFF
TRBJ1-1,-,-,TRBV7-9,TGTGCCAGCAGCCTATTCCTAGGAGGGGTCAACGAAGCTTTCTTT,CASSLFLGGVNEAFF
TRBJ2-1,TRBD2,-,TRBV28,TGTGCCAGCAGTGCTAGCGGGTTGACGTACAATGAGCAGTTCTTC,CASSASGLTYNEQFF